Listed below are T cell receptor beta chains from one sample, sequenced in a study of cytomegalovirus exposure and HLA in healthy donors. Assay used: immunoSEQ multiplex PCR; TCRdb lists only in-frame clones, some missing. The data contain about 95,000 clones, about three quarters of them singletons. Sample: PBMCs. The receptors were gathered from a woman aged 45-65 years in good health and CMV-seropositive. Both conserved end residues are part of each CDR3. D genes are given only for firm matches. Expanded clones get a size class; other rows say once, few or many, or leave the size out.

v_gene	j_gene	d_gene	abundance	CDR3nt	CDR3aa
TRBV5-1	TRBJ2-7	.	.	TGCGCCAGCACCCCGACTGCCGGGGGCTACGAGCAGTACTTC	CASTPTAGGYEQYF
TRBV29-1	TRBJ2-5	.	.	TGCAGCGTTGTACGGCAGGGAGAGACCCAGTACTTC	CSVVRQGETQYF
TRBV7-3	TRBJ2-3	.	.	TGTGCCAGCAGCTTAGCGGGGACGACAGATACGCAGTATTTT	CASSLAGTTDTQYF
TRBV11-2	TRBJ2-1	.	.	TGTGCCAGCAGCTTAAGTCGGGGCAATGAGCAGTTCTTC	CASSLSRGNEQFF
TRBV5-4	TRBJ1-2	.	.	TGTGCCAGCACCACGGCGGGGAGCTATGGCTACACCTTC	CASTTAGSYGYTF
TRBV6-1	TRBJ2-7	TRBD2	once	TGTGCCGCTCGGACTAGCGGGTTCTACGAGCAGTACTTC	CAARTSGFYEQYF
TRBV30	TRBJ2-1	TRBD1	.	TGTGCCTTGGACAGGGAGAGATTGGATGAGCAGTTCTTC	CALDRERLDEQFF
TRBV6-5	TRBJ1-1	.	.	TGTGCCAGCAGTCGGACAGAGAACACTGAAGCTTTCTTT	CASSRTENTEAFF
TRBV7-3	TRBJ2-1	TRBD2	once	TGTGCCAGCAGCCCCGGAGCGGGAGGGCCGGGAAGCTCCTACAATGAGCAGTTCTTC	CASSPGAGGPGSSYNEQFF
TRBV27	TRBJ1-5	TRBD1	few	TGTGCCAGCAGTCCCGGGACAGAGGTTAGTCAGCCCCAGCATTTT	CASSPGTEVSQPQHF
TRBV11-3	TRBJ1-1	TRBD1	.	TGTGCCAGCAGCTTAGGTGGGACAGCGAACACTGAAGCTTTCTTT	CASSLGGTANTEAFF
TRBV28	TRBJ2-7	TRBD2	.	TGTGCCAGCAGTTTATACGGGCGGGGAGGGACCCACGAGCAGTACTTC	CASSLYGRGGTHEQYF
TRBV4-2	TRBJ1-6	.	.	TGTGCCAGCAGCCAGGGCAGAAATAATTCACCCCTCCACTTT	CASSQGRNNSPLHF
TRBV6-1	TRBJ2-1	TRBD2	.	TGTGCCACCCGGACTAGCGGGTACAATGAGCAGTTCTTC	CATRTSGYNEQFF
TRBV5-1	TRBJ2-2	TRBD2	.	TGCGCCAGCAGCCCCAGGACTAGCGGGGTTAACACCGGGGAGCTGTTTTTT	CASSPRTSGVNTGELFF
TRBV4-1	TRBJ2-3	.	.	TGCGCCAGCAGCCAGGACCAAACAGGCGGGACGGTAGATACGCAGTATTTT	CASSQDQTGGTVDTQYF
TRBV28	TRBJ2-7	.	.	TGTGCCAGCAGTCCTCGTGGGAGTAGCTCCTACGAGCAGTACTTC	CASSPRGSSSYEQYF
TRBV7-6	TRBJ2-3	.	.	TGTGCCAGCAGCTCCCCGAGCACAGATACGCAGTATTTT	CASSSPSTDTQYF
TRBV4-3	TRBJ2-4	.	.	TGCGCCAGCAGCCAAGTTGGGGGCCAAAACATTCAGTACTTC	CASSQVGGQNIQYF
TRBV9	TRBJ1-1	.	.	TGTGCCAGCAGCGTAGGCTTAGGACAGCGGAACACTGAAGCTTTCTTT	CASSVGLGQRNTEAFF
TRBV6-1	TRBJ2-7	.	few	TGTGCCAGCAGACGGACATTCTCCTACGAGCAGTACTTC	CASRRTFSYEQYF
TRBV29-1	TRBJ2-2	TRBD1	.	TGCAGCGTCGGACAGGGGGTAACCACCGGGGAGCTGTTTTTT	CSVGQGVTTGELFF
TRBV11-3	TRBJ2-5	TRBD1	.	TGTGCCAGCAGCTCTTCCGGGACAGGGGGACTAGTGGCTGAGACCCAGTACTTC	CASSSSGTGGLVAETQYF
TRBV7-9	TRBJ1-3	.	.	TGTGCCAGCAGCCTCTCCGCTATGGGAAACACCATATATTTT	CASSLSAMGNTIYF
TRBV7-2	TRBJ1-2	.	few	TGTGCCAGCAGCCCGATCGGTTCCTATGGCTACACCTTC	CASSPIGSYGYTF
TRBV2	TRBJ1-3	.	.	TGTGCCAGCACCCCACTACCAAATGGGGGACTCTCTGGAAACACCATATATTTT	CASTPLPNGGLSGNTIYF
TRBV5-1	TRBJ1-2	TRBD1	few	TGCGCCAGCAGCTTGTCCAGGGGGCAAAATTCTATGGGCTACACCTTC	CASSLSRGQNSMGYTF
TRBV29-1	TRBJ1-1	.	.	TGCAGCGTTGGTCCACGGGGGGCGAACACTGAAGCTTTCTTT	CSVGPRGANTEAFF
TRBV5-1	TRBJ2-5	TRBD2	.	TGCGCCAGCAGCTTGGTTGGCGGGAGCGCAGAGACCCAGTACTTC	CASSLVGGSAETQYF
TRBV10-2	TRBJ2-7	.	.	TGCGCCAGCTCCTATAATGGGCGGGATGGGTCCTACGAGCAGTACTTC	CASSYNGRDGSYEQYF
TRBV5-1	TRBJ2-2	TRBD2	.	TGCGCCAGCAGCATGACTAGCGGGGGAACCGGGGAGCTGTTTTTT	CASSMTSGGTGELFF
TRBV27	TRBJ2-7	.	few	TGTGCCAGCAGTTTAGGGCGTAGGGAGTACGAGCAGTACTTC	CASSLGRREYEQYF
TRBV5-1	TRBJ2-2	.	.	TGCGCCAGCAGCTGGGGACAGGGAGCGGGAGAAATTGTGGGGGAGCTGTTTTTT	CASSWGQGAGEIVGELFF
TRBV11-2	TRBJ2-3	TRBD1	.	TGTGCCAGCAGCTTCGGGACAGCCTCAAACCTTCTGGTGTATTTT	CASSFGTASNLLVYF
TRBV4-3	TRBJ2-5	.	.	TGCGCCAGCAGCCAAGTTCCCACTAGTGCCAGTAGTGTCCAAGAGACCCAGTACTTC	CASSQVPTSASSVQETQYF
TRBV27	TRBJ2-1	TRBD2	.	TGTGCCAGCAGTTTACTGGCTAGCGGGAGCGGTGAGTTCTTC	CASSLLASGSGEFF
TRBV18	TRBJ2-3	.	.	TGTGCCAGCTCACCAGGACTCCAAACAGATACGCAGTATTTT	CASSPGLQTDTQYF
TRBV6-1	TRBJ2-6	.	.	TGTGCCAGCAGCAGGGCCTCCGGGGCCAACGTCCTGACTTTC	CASSRASGANVLTF
TRBV7-3	TRBJ2-1	TRBD2	.	TGTGCCAGCAGCGCGGGACTAGCGGCCTGGAATGAGCAGTTCTTC	CASSAGLAAWNEQFF
TRBV6-1	TRBJ2-5	TRBD2	.	TGTGCCAGCAGAGCCGGGACTAGACTAGAGACCCAGTACTTC	CASRAGTRLETQYF
TRBV4-3	TRBJ2-1	.	.	TGCGCCAGCAGCCGGACACCTTCCTACAATGAGCAGTTCTTC	CASSRTPSYNEQFF